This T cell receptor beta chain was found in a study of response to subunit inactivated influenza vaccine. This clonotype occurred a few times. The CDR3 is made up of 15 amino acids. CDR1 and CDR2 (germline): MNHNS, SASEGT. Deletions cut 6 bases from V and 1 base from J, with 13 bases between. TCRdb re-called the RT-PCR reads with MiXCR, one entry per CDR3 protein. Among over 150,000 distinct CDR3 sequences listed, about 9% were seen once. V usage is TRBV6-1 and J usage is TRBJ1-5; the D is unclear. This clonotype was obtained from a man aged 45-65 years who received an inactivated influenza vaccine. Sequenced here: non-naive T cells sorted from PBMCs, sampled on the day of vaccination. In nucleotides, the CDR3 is TGTGCCAGCAGGGACGCAGTATCCAGCAATCAGCCCCAGCATTTT. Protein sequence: CASRDAVSSNQPQHF.